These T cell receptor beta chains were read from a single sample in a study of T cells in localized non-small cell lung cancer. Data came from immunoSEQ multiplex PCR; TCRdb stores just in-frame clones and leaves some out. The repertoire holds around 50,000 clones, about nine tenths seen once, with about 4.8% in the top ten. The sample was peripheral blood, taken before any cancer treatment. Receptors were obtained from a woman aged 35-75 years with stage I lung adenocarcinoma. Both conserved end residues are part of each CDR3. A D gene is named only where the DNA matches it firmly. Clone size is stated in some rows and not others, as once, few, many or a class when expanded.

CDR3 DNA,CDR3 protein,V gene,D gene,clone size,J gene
TGTGCCAGTAAGCTAGCGGGGGAGGAGACCCAGTACTTC,CASKLAGEETQYF,TRBV19,TRBD2,NA,TRBJ2-5
TGTGCCAGCAGCTCCGGGACTAGCTCCTACAATGAGCAGTTCTTC,CASSSGTSSYNEQFF,TRBV11-3,TRBD2,NA,TRBJ2-1
TGTGCCAGCAGCGTAGCTCCGGGTGGACAGGGTGGCGAAAAACTGTTTTTT,CASSVAPGGQGGEKLFF,TRBV9,TRBD1,few,TRBJ1-4
TGCGCCAGCAGTCCCTTTTGTGACAGGGTCGGAGGCTACACCTTC,CASSPFCDRVGGYTF,TRBV10-1,TRBD1,NA,TRBJ1-2
TGTGCCAGCAGTGACGAGTACCCCCCAGTCTCCGCAGCGAATCAGCCCCAGCATTTT,CASSDEYPPVSAANQPQHF,TRBV6-1,NA,NA,TRBJ1-5
TGTGCCAGCGGCTTTGACAGGGGGCTGGGAGAGACCCAGTACTTC,CASGFDRGLGETQYF,TRBV11-2,TRBD1,NA,TRBJ2-5
TGTGCCAGCAGTTCAGGGCGCAGGGGGATGAACACTGAAGCTTTCTTT,CASSSGRRGMNTEAFF,TRBV6-5,TRBD1,NA,TRBJ1-1
TGTGCCAGCAAGACTTACAATGAGCAGTTCTTC,CASKTYNEQFF,TRBV5-5,NA,few,TRBJ2-1
TGTGCCAGCAGCCACGGACTAGCGGTCGACAATGAGCAGTTCTTC,CASSHGLAVDNEQFF,TRBV7-6,TRBD2,NA,TRBJ2-1
TGTGCCAGCAGGCAACCGGGACAGGGGTTTAGCGAAAAACTGTTTTTT,CASRQPGQGFSEKLFF,TRBV27,TRBD1,few,TRBJ1-4
TGTGCCAGCAGGTACGGGACAGGGTCCCTCGACCGTGGCTACACCTTC,CASRYGTGSLDRGYTF,TRBV6-6,TRBD1,NA,TRBJ1-2
TGTGCCAGCAGGAGATCGTGTATCAACGAGCAGTACTTC,CASRRSCINEQYF,TRBV21-1,NA,NA,TRBJ2-7
TGTGCCAGCAGCTTATTTGGACAGGGATCGACTAATGAAAAACTGTTTTTT,CASSLFGQGSTNEKLFF,TRBV7-9,TRBD1,NA,TRBJ1-4
TGCGCCAGCAGCCAAGATCACAGGAACACAGATACGCAGTATTTT,CASSQDHRNTDTQYF,TRBV4-3,NA,NA,TRBJ2-3
TGTGCCAGCAGCAAAACCAGCAGGGACACCGGGGAGCTGTTTTTT,CASSKTSRDTGELFF,TRBV11-3,NA,NA,TRBJ2-2